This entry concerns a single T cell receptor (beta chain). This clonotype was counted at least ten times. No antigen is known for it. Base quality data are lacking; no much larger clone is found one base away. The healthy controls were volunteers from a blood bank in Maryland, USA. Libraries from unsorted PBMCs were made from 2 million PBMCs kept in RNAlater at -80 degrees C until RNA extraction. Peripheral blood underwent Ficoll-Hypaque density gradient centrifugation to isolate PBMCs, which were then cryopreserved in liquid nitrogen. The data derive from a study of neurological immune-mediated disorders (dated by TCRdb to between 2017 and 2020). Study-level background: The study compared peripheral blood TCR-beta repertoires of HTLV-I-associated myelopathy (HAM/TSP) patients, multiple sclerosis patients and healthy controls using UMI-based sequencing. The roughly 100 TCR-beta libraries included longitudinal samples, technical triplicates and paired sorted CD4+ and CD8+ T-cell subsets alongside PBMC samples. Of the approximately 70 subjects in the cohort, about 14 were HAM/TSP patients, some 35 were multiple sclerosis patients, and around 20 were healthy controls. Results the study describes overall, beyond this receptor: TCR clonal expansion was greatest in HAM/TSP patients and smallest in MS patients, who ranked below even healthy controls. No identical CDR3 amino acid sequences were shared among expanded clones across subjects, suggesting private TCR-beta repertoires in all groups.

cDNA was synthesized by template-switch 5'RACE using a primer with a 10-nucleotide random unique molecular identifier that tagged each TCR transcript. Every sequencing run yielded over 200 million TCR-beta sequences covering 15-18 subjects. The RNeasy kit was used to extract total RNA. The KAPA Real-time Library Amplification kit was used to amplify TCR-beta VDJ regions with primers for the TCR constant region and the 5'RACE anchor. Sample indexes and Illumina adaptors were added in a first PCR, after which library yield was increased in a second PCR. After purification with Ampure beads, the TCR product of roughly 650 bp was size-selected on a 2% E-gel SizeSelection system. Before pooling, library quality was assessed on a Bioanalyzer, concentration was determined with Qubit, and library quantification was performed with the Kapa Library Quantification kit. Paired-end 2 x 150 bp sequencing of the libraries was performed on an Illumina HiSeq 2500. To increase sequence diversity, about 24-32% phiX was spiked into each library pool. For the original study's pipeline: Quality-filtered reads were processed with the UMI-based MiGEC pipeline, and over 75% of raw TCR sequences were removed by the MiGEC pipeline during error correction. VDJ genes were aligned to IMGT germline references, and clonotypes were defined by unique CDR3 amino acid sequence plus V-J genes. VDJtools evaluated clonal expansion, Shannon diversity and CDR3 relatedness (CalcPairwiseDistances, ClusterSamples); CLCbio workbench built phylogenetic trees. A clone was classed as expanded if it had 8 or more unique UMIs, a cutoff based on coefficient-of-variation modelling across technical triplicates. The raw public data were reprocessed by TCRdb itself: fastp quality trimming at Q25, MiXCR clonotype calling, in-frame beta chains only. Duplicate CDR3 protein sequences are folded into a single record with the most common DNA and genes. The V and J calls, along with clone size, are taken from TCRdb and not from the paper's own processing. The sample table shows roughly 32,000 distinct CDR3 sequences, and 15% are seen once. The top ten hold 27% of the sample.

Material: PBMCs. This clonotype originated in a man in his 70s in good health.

The CDR3 region reads CASSLAQASGANVLTF. The sequenced DNA is TGCGCCAGCAGCTTGGCCCAGGCCTCTGGGGCCAACGTCCTGACTTTC. The rearranged segments are TRBV5-1 and TRBJ2-6, with the D segment identity uncertain. V sheds 0 bases and J sheds 0 bases, leaving 7 bases between their ends. CDR1 and CDR2, per the germline V gene, are SGHRS and YFSETQ. The CDR3 has 16 amino acids, counting the end cysteine and phenylalanine. Only the CDR3 portion is preserved as DNA: 48 bases, with reading frame beginning at the first base.